Shown below are 19 T cell receptor beta chains from a single sample sequenced in a study of blood T cell repertoires in COVID-19. Libraries were prepared by immunoSEQ multiplex PCR; TCRdb keeps only in-frame clonotypes and omits some of them. The table has hundreds of thousands of clones, roughly four fifths seen once; the top ten hold 8.9%. Sequencing was done on a sample of peripheral blood. These receptor sequences come from an elderly man with acute or convalescent COVID-19.

This clone was seen a single time. The genes are TRBV7-9 and TRBJ1-1; weak D call: TRBD1 (6 bases). CDR1 and CDR2 (germline): SEHNR, FQNEAQ (reference sequence). Trimming took off 5 bases at V and 4 bases at J, with 14 bases between the two ends. The CDR3 consists of 14 residues. CDR3 coding DNA: TGTGCCAGCAGCCCGACAGGCGGCGGCACTGAAGCTTTCTTT. Amino acids: CASSPTGGGTEAFF.

V gene TRBV7-6 combines with J gene TRBJ2-6; 12 nucleotides agree with TRBD2. Trimming cost V 1 base and J 4 bases; bases outside gene matches: 2. This CDR3 is 17 amino acids long. Germline V gene sequence: CDR1 SGHVS, CDR2 FNYEAQ. In nucleotides, the CDR3 is TGTGCCAGCAGCTTAGGACTAGCGGGAGCCGGGGCCAACGTCCTGACTTTC. The encoded protein is CASSLGLAGAGANVLTF.

Written as DNA, the CDR3 is TGTGCCAGCAGCTTAGACAGGGTCCGCTCCTACGAGCAGTACTTC. Translated, it gives CASSLDRVRSYEQYF. The rearrangement links TRBV11-2 to TRBJ2-7, with a weak D call TRBD1 (5 bases). The ends were cut back, 0 bases at V and 0 bases at J, with 9 bases in the middle. Germline V gene sequence: CDR1 SGHAT, CDR2 FQNNGV. The CDR3 extends over 15 amino acids.

V usage is TRBV7-8 and J usage is TRBJ2-2; 7 bases are shared with TRBD1. The junction had 4 bases not matched to a gene; V was cut back by 6 bases and J by 0 bases. CDR3 length: 15 amino acids. Germline V gene data show CDR1 as SGHVS and CDR2 as FQNEAQ. The CDR3 coding sequence is TGTGCCAGCAGTAAGACAGGGTCGAACACCGGGGAGCTGTTTTTT. Translation: CASSKTGSNTGELFF.

V usage is TRBV13 and J usage is TRBJ2-1; D perhaps matches TRBD2 (6 bases). V lost 4 bases, J lost 8 bases, and 6 bases lay in between. CDR3 length equals 11 residues. CDR1 is PRHDT, CDR2 FYEKMQ, per germline (reference sequence). The CDR3 DNA follows: TGTGCCAGCAGCTGGGGGGATGAGCAGTTCTTC. This encodes CASSWGDEQFF.

The chain carries TRBV5-1 and TRBJ2-2; D gene uncertain. V was clipped by 1 base and J by 0 bases, with 7 bases between them. The length of the CDR3 is 15 residues. Germline V lookup: CDR1 SGHRS, CDR2 YFSETQ. CDR3 DNA: TGCGCCAGCAGCTTGAGGCTAGCGAACACCGGGGAGCTGTTTTTT. It yields the protein CASSLRLANTGELFF.

The V call is TRBV4-1, the J call TRBJ1-5; possibly TRBD1 for D (5 bases). Germline CDR1 reads MGHRA; CDR2 reads YSYEKL. The CDR3 is 14 residues long. Deletions cut 1 base from V and 6 bases from J, with 10 bases between. The CDR3 DNA follows: TGCGCCAGCAGCCAAGGCAGGGTAGGTCAGCCCCAGCATTTT. Translated: CASSQGRVGQPQHF.

In this sample, this clone turned up once. The chain uses TRBV29-1 and TRBJ2-2; weak D call: TRBD2 (6 bases). This CDR3 has 14 amino acids. V gave up 4 bases and J gave up 0 bases, with 9 bases separating them. Germline V lookup: CDR1 SQVTM, CDR2 ANQGSEA. In DNA, the CDR3 is TGCAGCGTTGGGGGACTTACGAACACCGGGGAGCTGTTTTTT. It specifies CSVGGLTNTGELFF.

This chain connects TRBV27 to TRBJ1-2, with D possibly matching TRBD1 (5 bases). The V end lost 2 bases, the J end lost 5 bases, and 24 bases lay between the germline ends. The CDR3 is 18 residues long. Germline V gene lookup returns CDR1 MNHEY and CDR2 SMNVEV (reference sequence). This CDR3 reads CASSLVFYGGRVTYGYTF. The CDR3 DNA follows: TGTGCCAGCAGTTTAGTTTTTTACGGTGGCAGGGTGACGTATGGCTACACCTTC.

The chain employs TRBV15 and TRBJ2-7, with 10 nucleotides matching TRBD2. This CDR3 region has 15 residues. V lost 3 bases to trimming and J lost 3 bases; unmatched junction nucleotides: 5. CDR1 and CDR2 (germline): LNHNV, YYDKDF (reference sequence). The CDR3, as DNA: TGTGCCACCAGCAGGCGAGCGGGAGGGCTCTACGAGCAGTACTTC. It specifies CATSRRAGGLYEQYF.

V and J are TRBV24-1 and TRBJ2-2, with 14 bases matching TRBD2. This CDR3 has 21 residues. V lost 2 bases, J lost 7 bases, and 17 bases stayed unmatched. Per the germline V gene, CDR1 is KGHDR and CDR2 is SFDVKD. This chain's CDR3 is CATSDWFAGTTGLAGVGELFF. The DNA for the CDR3 is TGTGCCACCAGTGATTGGTTCGCCGGGACAACGGGACTAGCGGGGGTCGGGGAGCTGTTTTTT.

The chain joins TRBV29-1 to TRBJ2-2; TRBD1 agrees at 8 bases. The CDR3 length is 15 residues. Germline CDR1 SQVTM, CDR2 ANQGSEA. The ends lost 5 bases at V and 1 base at J; junction bases unmatched: 6. In DNA form, the CDR3 reads TGCAGCGTTAAAACGGGGACAGGGAACACCGGGGAGCTGTTTTTT. Its protein is CSVKTGTGNTGELFF.

This chain links TRBV13 with TRBJ1-1; D ambiguous. CDR1 is PRHDT and CDR2 is FYEKMQ in the germline V gene (reference sequence). The CDR3 consists of 13 residues. V was trimmed by 3 bases and J by 0 bases, leaving 5 bases between them. The CDR3 sequence is CASSFQLNTEAFF. The CDR3 DNA reads TGTGCCAGCAGCTTCCAATTGAACACTGAAGCTTTCTTT.

The chain joins TRBV6-5 to TRBJ1-1; 9 bases match TRBD1. Germline CDR1 reads MNHEY; CDR2 reads SVGAGI. This CDR3 region has 14 residues. Unmatched junction bases numbered 9, after V lost 7 bases and J lost 6 bases. The CDR3 coding sequence is TGTGCCAGCATCGCACAGGGGGCGCGCGCTGAAGCTTTCTTT. It yields the protein CASIAQGARAEAFF.

This chain connects TRBV7-2 to TRBJ2-5; 8 bases map to TRBD2. The CDR3 has 13 amino acids. Germline V gene data show CDR1 as SGHTA and CDR2 as FQGNSA. Trimming took 5 bases from V and 3 from J; bases not matched to a gene: 2. CDR3 in DNA: TGTGCCAGCAGCGGACTAGCCGAAGAGACCCAGTACTTC. Amino acids: CASSGLAEETQYF.

In its sample, this clone was seen once. The chain recombines TRBV18 with TRBJ2-3; TRBD1 might be the D (6 bases). Germline CDR1 reads KGHSH; CDR2 reads LQKENI. This CDR3 is 14 amino acids long. Trimming stripped 2 bases from V and 4 bases from J, with 10 bases between. CDR3 sequence: CASSPNYRADTQYF. CDR3 DNA sequence: TGTGCCAGCTCACCAAATTACAGGGCAGATACGCAGTATTTT.

In this sample, this clone turned up once. The chain recombines TRBV28 with TRBJ1-5; 8 bases fit TRBD1. The trim removed 5 bases at V and 2 bases at J, leaving 5 bases unmatched. The germline CDR1 and CDR2 sequences are MDHEN and SYDVKM. The CDR3 loop spans 15 amino acids. The CDR3 sequence: CASSLGQAGNQPQHF. The CDR3 bases are TGTGCCAGCAGTCTGGGACAGGCGGGCAATCAGCCCCAGCATTTT.

The gene calls are TRBV11-3 and TRBJ1-3; D call uncertain. The CDR3 sequence is 17 residues long. The germline gives CDR1 SGHNT, CDR2 YENEEA. The V end lost 0 bases, the J end lost 2 bases, and 14 bases lay between the germline ends. The CDR3 spells CASSLEPPGSTGNTIYF. The CDR3 bases are TGTGCCAGCAGCTTAGAACCTCCAGGTTCCACTGGAAACACCATATATTTT.

CDR3 residues: CASSTFEGVANTEAFF. In nucleotides, the CDR3 is TGTGCCAGTAGTACATTTGAGGGGGTCGCGAACACTGAAGCTTTCTTT. The chain recombines TRBV19 with TRBJ1-1; a possible D gene is TRBD1 (6 bases). The germline V gene encodes CDR1 LNHDA and CDR2 SQIVND (reference sequence). V lost 4 bases, J lost 1 base, and 16 bases lay in between. This CDR3 is built from 16 residues.